Shown below are 25 T cell receptor beta chains from a single sample sequenced in a study of CD8 T cells in ankylosing spondylitis. TCRdb used MiXCR to reprocess the 5' RACE reads, holding one entry per CDR3 protein. In the table there are a few hundred thousand distinct CDR3 sequences, 18% of which are singletons. The material sequenced was blood, either unsorted or a sorted T cell fraction (not recorded which). Receptor source: a male donor with ankylosing spondylitis or in good health (not recorded which).

This clonotype has more than one count but fewer than ten. V and J are TRBV4-1 and TRBJ2-3; 8 bases agree with TRBD1. Germline CDR1 and CDR2: MGHRA and YSYEKL. The CDR3 contains 15 residues. J gave up 0 bases and V 5 bases, and 4 bases lay outside the gene matches. CDR3 sequence: CASSSRGRSTDTQYF. The CDR3 nucleotides are TGCGCCAGCAGCTCCAGGGGGCGAAGCACAGATACGCAGTATTTT.

For the CDR3, the DNA is TGTGCTAGTGGTTTGGTACAGGCGAGTTGGGCAGATAGATACGAGCAGTACTTC. It encodes CASGLVQASWADRYEQYF. The chain combines TRBV12-5 with TRBJ2-7; D may be TRBD1 (5 bases). The CDR3 is made up of 18 amino acids. The ends were cut back, 0 bases at V and 4 bases at J, with 22 bases in the middle. Germline CDR1 LGHNT, CDR2 FRNRAP. Full variable domain (rest looked up from reference TRBV12-5 and TRBJ2-7): DARVTQTPRHKVTEMGQEVTMRCQPILGHNTVFWYRQTMMQGLELLAYFRNRAPLDDSGMPKDRFSAEMPDATLATLKIQPSEPRDSAVYFCASGLVQASWADRYEQYFGPGTRLTVT.

The CDR3 protein is CASSTGAGELFF. The CDR3 DNA reads as TGTGCCAGTAGTACAGGGGCCGGGGAGCTGTTTTTT. The chain recombines TRBV19 with TRBJ2-2; a possible D gene is TRBD1 (6 bases). V was cut by 4 bases and J by 6 bases, with 6 bases left in between. CDR1 is LNHDA, CDR2 SQIVND, per germline (reference sequence). This CDR3 spans 12 amino acids. Using reference TRBV19 and TRBJ2-2 for the parts outside the CDR3, the full variable domain is DGGITQSPKYLFRKEGQNVTLSCEQNLNHDAMYWYRQDPGQGLRLIYYSQIVNDFQKGDIAEGYSVSREKKESFPLTVTSAQKNPTAFYLCASSTGAGELFFGEGSRLTVL.

Ten or more counts support this clonotype. The chain has TRBV7-9 and TRBJ2-3; 13 nucleotides line up with TRBD2. The trim removed 5 bases at V and 3 bases at J, leaving 8 bases unmatched. CDR1 and CDR2 (germline): SEHNR, FQNEAQ (reference sequence). This CDR3 has 17 residues. The CDR3 DNA reads as TGTGCCAGCAGCAGCACCGGACTAGCGGGAGTGACAGATACGCAGTATTTT. Its protein is CASSSTGLAGVTDTQYF. The full variable domain, completed using reference TRBV7-9 and TRBJ2-3, is DTGVSQNPRHKITKRGQNVTFRCDPISEHNRLYWYRQTLGQGPEFLTYFQNEAQLEKSRLLSDRFSAERPKGSFSTLEIQRTEQGDSAMYLCASSSTGLAGVTDTQYFGPGTRLTVL.

This clonotype occurred a few times. The V and J genes are TRBV3-1 and TRBJ1-1; D possibly corresponds to TRBD1 (5 bases). CDR1 is LGHDT and CDR2 is YNNKEL in the germline V gene (reference sequence). V was cut by 1 base and J by 5 bases, with 8 bases left in between. The CDR3 length is 13 residues. The CDR3 region has the DNA TGTGCCAGCAGCCAAGGTGAGGGGACTGAAGCTTTCTTT. It is translated as CASSQGEGTEAFF.

The table lists this clonotype with many counts. The chain has TRBV6-4 and TRBJ2-2, with TRBD1 matching 9 bases. CDR1 is MRHNA, CDR2 SNTAGT, per germline. There are 15 residues in the CDR3. Trimming took 6 bases from V and 3 from J; bases not matched to a gene: 5. The CDR3 here is CASSPGQGDTGELFF. Here the CDR3 DNA reads TGTGCCAGCAGCCCGGGACAGGGAGACACCGGGGAGCTGTTTTTT.

This clonotype has more than one count but fewer than ten. This rearrangement joins TRBV12-3 or TRBV12-4 to TRBJ1-2, with D perhaps matching TRBD1 (5 bases). CDR3 length: 13 residues. Trimming shortened V by 5 bases and J by 8 bases, and 15 bases separated the two germline ends. CDR3 residues: CASSPGGAEGYTF. The CDR3 nucleotides are TGTGCCAGCAGTCCGGGGGGAGCAGAGGGCTACACCTTC.

This chain uses TRBV7-2 with TRBJ2-7; possibly TRBD2 for D (5 bases). There are 12 residues in the CDR3. CDR1 is SGHTA, CDR2 FQGNSA, per germline. Trimming took 7 bases from V and 7 from J, leaving 14 bases between them. CDR3: CASTVHGGEQYF. CDR3 DNA sequence: TGTGCCAGCACCGTTCATGGCGGGGAGCAGTACTTC.

The rearrangement joins TRBV18 to TRBJ1-5, with 9 bases that match TRBD1. The length of the CDR3 is 18 residues. CDR1 KGHSH and CDR2 LQKENI come from the germline V gene. V lost 3 bases to trimming and J lost 6 bases; unmatched junction nucleotides: 15. In DNA form, the CDR3 reads TGTGCCAGCTCACCTACCATCTTAGGCGACAGGGGGGTTCAGCCCCAGCATTTT. Encoded protein: CASSPTILGDRGVQPQHF. Variable domain in full (rest from reference TRBV18 and TRBJ1-5): NAGVMQNPRHLVRRRGQEARLRCSPMKGHSHVYWYRQLPEEGLKFMVYLQKENIIDESGMPKERFSAEFPKEGPSILRIQQVVRGDSAAYFCASSPTILGDRGVQPQHFGDGTRLSIL.

This clonotype was observed a handful of times. CDR3 in amino acids: CASSLSGVHEQYF. The CDR3 region has the DNA TGTGCCAGCAGTTTATCGGGGGTCCACGAGCAGTACTTC. The rearrangement uses TRBV27 and TRBJ2-7; D may correspond to TRBD1 or TRBD2 (5 bases each). The CDR3 consists of 13 residues. The germline gives CDR1 MNHEY, CDR2 SMNVEV (reference sequence). The V end lost 0 bases, the J end lost 5 bases, and 8 bases lay between the germline ends.

In this sample, this clonotype turned up many times. This rearrangement joins TRBV11-2 to TRBJ2-7; 10 nucleotides match TRBD2. J was trimmed by 6 bases and V by 2 bases; bases with no gene match: 4. Germline CDR1 and CDR2: SGHAT and FQNNGV. CDR3 length equals 14 residues. The CDR3 nucleotides read TGTGCCAGCAGCTTACTAGCGGGAGATCTCGAGCAGTACTTC. It encodes CASSLLAGDLEQYF. Full variable domain (remainder filled in from reference TRBV11-2 and TRBJ2-7): EAGVAQSPRYKIIEKRQSVAFWCNPISGHATLYWYQQILGQGPKLLIQFQNNGVVDDSQLPKDRFSAERLKGVDSTLKIQPAKLEDSAVYLCASSLLAGDLEQYFGPGTRLTVT.

This rearrangement joins TRBV27 to TRBJ1-1; D unresolved. Between the trimmed V and J ends, which lost 1 base and 3 bases, there was a span of 12 bases. The CDR3 loop spans 15 amino acids. Germline CDR1 and CDR2: MNHEY and SMNVEV (reference sequence). CDR3 nucleotides: TGTGCCAGCAGTTTATTTTTTGGAGAGGACACTGAAGCTTTCTTT. Its translation: CASSLFFGEDTEAFF.

This rearrangement joins TRBV5-7 to TRBJ2-1; 12 bases line up with TRBD2. TRBV5-7 has ORF status, its function being uncertain. V dropped 4 bases and J dropped 6; count of bases not matched to a gene: 5. The CDR3 spans 15 residues. The CDR3 region is CASSQTSGSINEQFF. CDR3 nucleotides: TGTGCCAGCAGCCAGACTAGCGGGAGTATCAATGAGCAGTTCTTC.

This clonotype was picked up a small number of times. The chain employs TRBV29-1 and TRBJ2-2, with D perhaps matching TRBD1 (6 bases). This CDR3 has 16 residues. Germline CDR1 reads SQVTM; CDR2 reads ANQGSEA. Deletions cut 2 bases from V and 4 bases from J, with 17 bases between. The CDR3 bases are TGCAGCGTTGAAAGCTGGCTTTCAGGGGCCACCGGGGAGCTGTTTTTT. It is translated as CSVESWLSGATGELFF.

This rearrangement joins TRBV27 to TRBJ2-3; maybe TRBD1 (6 bases). Germline V CDR1 and CDR2: MNHEY, SMNVEV (reference sequence). V was cut by 7 bases and J by 3 bases, with 14 bases left in between. This CDR3 spans 14 amino acids. CDR3 in DNA: TGTGCCAGCACTACAGGGATGGGGACAGATACGCAGTATTTT. Translating it yields CASTTGMGTDTQYF.

The chain is built from TRBV29-1 and TRBJ2-5; D could derive from TRBD1 or TRBD2 (6 bases each). Trimming took 0 bases from V and 4 from J, leaving 12 bases between them. Germline V CDR1 and CDR2: SQVTM, ANQGSEA. CDR3 length equals 14 residues. The CDR3 DNA is TGCAGCGTTGAAGATTACGGAGGGGGAGAGACCCAGTACTTC. Residues: CSVEDYGGGETQYF.

This clonotype was found a few times. The rearrangement links TRBV27 to TRBJ2-5; D is undetermined. Looked up from germline, CDR1 is MNHEY and CDR2 is SMNVEV (reference sequence). This CDR3 spans 12 amino acids. Trimming shortened V by 6 bases and J by 5 bases, and 10 bases separated the two germline ends. In DNA form, the CDR3 reads TGTGCCAGCAGGGACCGACGGGAGACCCAGTACTTC. Its protein is CASRDRRETQYF.

J is TRBJ2-7 and V is TRBV29-1; 9 positions match TRBD2. The CDR3 is 13 amino acids. V lost 6 bases, J lost 4 bases, and 7 bases stayed unmatched. Germline assignment: CDR1 SQVTM and CDR2 ANQGSEA. CDR3 nucleotide sequence: TGCAGCGTCTTTAGCGGGAGTAGGTACGAGCAGTACTTC. Residues: CSVFSGSRYEQYF.

This clonotype has only one observation. The chain carries TRBV12-5 and TRBJ2-2; tentatively, D is TRBD1 (5 bases). The V gene lost 6 bases and the J gene lost 4 bases, with 12 bases spanning the gap. CDR1 and CDR2 from the germline V gene are LGHNT and FRNRAP. The CDR3 has 14 residues. The CDR3 sequence: CASGREDGTGELFF. The CDR3, as DNA: TGTGCTAGTGGCAGGGAAGACGGCACCGGGGAGCTGTTTTTT.

For this clonotype: An end of the junction differs from the germline gene, which may be a read error. The rearrangement links TRBV7-7 to TRBJ2-1; 8 bases agree with TRBD2. The CDR3 extends over 14 amino acids. CDR1 is SSHAT, CDR2 FNYEAQ, per germline (reference sequence). The CDR3 bases are TGTGCTAGCAGCTTATCCGACGGGGGGGGTGAGCAGTTCTTC. It specifies CASSLSDGGGEQFF.

The sample holds a few counts of this clonotype. This sequence joins TRBV28 and TRBJ2-1, with D uncertain. V gave up 8 bases and J gave up 3 bases, with 20 bases separating them. The CDR3 consists of 16 residues. The germline gives CDR1 MDHEN, CDR2 SYDVKM. CDR3 loop: CASSPSLASYYNEQFF. The CDR3 DNA follows: TGTGCCAGCTCACCGTCTCTGGCTAGTTACTACAATGAGCAGTTCTTC. Based on the CDR3 plus reference TRBV28 and TRBJ2-1, the full variable domain is DVKVTQSSRYLVKRTGEKVFLECVQDMDHENMFWYRQDPGLGLRLIYFSYDVKMKEKGDIPEGYSVSREKKERFSLILESASTNQTSMYLCASSPSLASYYNEQFFGPGTRLTVL.

The CDR3 loop is CASSLRTSESEGQYF. The CDR3 DNA is TGCGCCAGCAGCTTGAGGACTAGCGAGTCAGAGGGGCAGTACTTC. The chain is built from TRBV5-1 and TRBJ2-7; 9 positions agree with TRBD2. Per germline, CDR1 SGHRS and CDR2 YFSETQ. J was trimmed by 9 bases and V by 1 base; bases with no gene match: 11. The CDR3 is 15 amino acids.

The J gene is TRBJ2-1, the V gene TRBV20-1; D unresolved. The germline V gene encodes CDR1 DFQATT and CDR2 SNEGSKA (reference sequence). The CDR3 runs to 13 residues. V was trimmed by 4 bases and J by 8 bases, leaving 15 bases between them. The CDR3 here is CSAIKWGTDEQFF. DNA for the CDR3: TGCAGTGCTATAAAATGGGGTACCGATGAGCAGTTCTTC.

V usage is TRBV12-3 or TRBV12-4 and J usage is TRBJ2-3; weak D call: TRBD1 (5 bases). Trimming stripped 3 bases from V and 0 bases from J, with 10 bases between. This CDR3 is 15 amino acids long. Here the CDR3 reads CASSFLGVSTDTQYF. The CDR3 bases are TGTGCCAGCAGTTTTTTAGGGGTTAGCACAGATACGCAGTATTTT.

This clonotype was observed a few times. The chain couples TRBV29-1 to TRBJ2-7, with TRBD1 identical over 10 bases. This CDR3 region has 13 residues. Trimming took 3 bases from V and 4 from J; bases not matched to a gene: 3. CDR1 SQVTM and CDR2 ANQGSEA come from the germline V gene. The chain's CDR3 is CSVEGQGPYEQYF. Here the CDR3 DNA reads TGCAGCGTTGAGGGACAGGGGCCTTACGAGCAGTACTTC.